Shown below are 7 T cell receptor beta chains from a single sample sequenced in a study of CD8 T cells in Susac syndrome. RNA, at about 0.45 to 1 ug, was reverse transcribed with random hexamers. A single record per CDR3 protein comes from TCRdb applying MiXCR to the immunoSEQ multiplex PCR reads. This repertoire shows roughly 120,000 distinct CDR3 sequences, around 94% found once; its top ten account for over 0.07%. The source material was CD4+ T cells from PBMCs. These receptors were obtained from a human donor in good health.

In DNA form, the CDR3 reads TGTGCCACGCCAGGCAGGGGCTGGGATTACGAGCAGTACTTC. Translation gives CATPGRGWDYEQYF. The chain is built from TRBV15 and TRBJ2-7, with D perhaps TRBD1 (6 bases). Trimming removed 9 bases at V and 4 bases at J, with 19 bases between. Germline-derived CDR1 and CDR2 are LNHNV and YYDKDF (reference sequence). The CDR3 spans 14 residues.

J is TRBJ1-3 and V is TRBV18, with 7 nucleotides matching TRBD1. This CDR3 comprises 14 residues. In germline, CDR1 is KGHSH, CDR2 LQKENI. The trim removed 3 bases at V and 2 bases at J, leaving 1 base unmatched. The CDR3 loop is CASSPDRPGNTIYF. The CDR3 nucleotides read TGTGCCAGCTCACCGGACAGGCCTGGAAACACCATATATTTT.

The rearrangement links TRBV20-1 to TRBJ1-1; D unclear. Deletions cut 5 bases from V and 4 bases from J, with 14 bases between. The germline V gene has CDR1 DFQATT and CDR2 SNEGSKA (reference sequence). This CDR3 region has 13 residues. In nucleotides, the CDR3 is TGCAGTGCTGGAAAGGGTTTGAGCACTGAAGCTTTCTTT. Amino acid sequence: CSAGKGLSTEAFF.

V and J are TRBV12-3 or TRBV12-4 and TRBJ2-1, with TRBD2 identical over 7 bases. The trim removed 5 bases at V and 4 bases at J, leaving 5 bases unmatched. The CDR3 is 14 residues long. CDR3 sequence: CASSGIAGYNEQFF. CDR3 nucleotide sequence: TGTGCCAGCAGTGGGATAGCGGGTTACAATGAGCAGTTCTTC.

This chain joins TRBV27 and TRBJ2-1; 8 bases fit TRBD1. The CDR3 totals 14 residues. CDR1 and CDR2 (germline): MNHEY, SMNVEV (reference sequence). J gave up 6 bases and V 5 bases, and 6 bases lay outside the gene matches. The CDR3 nucleotides are TGTGCCAGCAGTCCGGACAGGGCTTTCAATGAGCAGTTCTTC. Protein sequence: CASSPDRAFNEQFF.

This clonotype appeared once. The V call is TRBV20-1, the J call TRBJ2-1; D is perhaps TRBD2 (6 bases). The CDR3 is 11 amino acids. Germline CDR1 reads DFQATT; CDR2 reads SNEGSKA (reference sequence). DNA for the CDR3: TGCAGCGGGACTGATAGCAATGAGCAGTTCTTC. It specifies CSGTDSNEQFF.

The J gene is TRBJ1-2, the V gene TRBV5-1; tentative D call: TRBD1 (5 bases). Per germline, CDR1 SGHRS and CDR2 YFSETQ. V lost 0 bases to trimming and J lost 5 bases, with 14 bases between them. The CDR3 has 15 amino acids. The CDR3 loop reads CASSLGQNLDYGYTF. DNA for the CDR3: TGCGCCAGCAGCTTGGGACAGAACCTAGATTATGGCTACACCTTC.